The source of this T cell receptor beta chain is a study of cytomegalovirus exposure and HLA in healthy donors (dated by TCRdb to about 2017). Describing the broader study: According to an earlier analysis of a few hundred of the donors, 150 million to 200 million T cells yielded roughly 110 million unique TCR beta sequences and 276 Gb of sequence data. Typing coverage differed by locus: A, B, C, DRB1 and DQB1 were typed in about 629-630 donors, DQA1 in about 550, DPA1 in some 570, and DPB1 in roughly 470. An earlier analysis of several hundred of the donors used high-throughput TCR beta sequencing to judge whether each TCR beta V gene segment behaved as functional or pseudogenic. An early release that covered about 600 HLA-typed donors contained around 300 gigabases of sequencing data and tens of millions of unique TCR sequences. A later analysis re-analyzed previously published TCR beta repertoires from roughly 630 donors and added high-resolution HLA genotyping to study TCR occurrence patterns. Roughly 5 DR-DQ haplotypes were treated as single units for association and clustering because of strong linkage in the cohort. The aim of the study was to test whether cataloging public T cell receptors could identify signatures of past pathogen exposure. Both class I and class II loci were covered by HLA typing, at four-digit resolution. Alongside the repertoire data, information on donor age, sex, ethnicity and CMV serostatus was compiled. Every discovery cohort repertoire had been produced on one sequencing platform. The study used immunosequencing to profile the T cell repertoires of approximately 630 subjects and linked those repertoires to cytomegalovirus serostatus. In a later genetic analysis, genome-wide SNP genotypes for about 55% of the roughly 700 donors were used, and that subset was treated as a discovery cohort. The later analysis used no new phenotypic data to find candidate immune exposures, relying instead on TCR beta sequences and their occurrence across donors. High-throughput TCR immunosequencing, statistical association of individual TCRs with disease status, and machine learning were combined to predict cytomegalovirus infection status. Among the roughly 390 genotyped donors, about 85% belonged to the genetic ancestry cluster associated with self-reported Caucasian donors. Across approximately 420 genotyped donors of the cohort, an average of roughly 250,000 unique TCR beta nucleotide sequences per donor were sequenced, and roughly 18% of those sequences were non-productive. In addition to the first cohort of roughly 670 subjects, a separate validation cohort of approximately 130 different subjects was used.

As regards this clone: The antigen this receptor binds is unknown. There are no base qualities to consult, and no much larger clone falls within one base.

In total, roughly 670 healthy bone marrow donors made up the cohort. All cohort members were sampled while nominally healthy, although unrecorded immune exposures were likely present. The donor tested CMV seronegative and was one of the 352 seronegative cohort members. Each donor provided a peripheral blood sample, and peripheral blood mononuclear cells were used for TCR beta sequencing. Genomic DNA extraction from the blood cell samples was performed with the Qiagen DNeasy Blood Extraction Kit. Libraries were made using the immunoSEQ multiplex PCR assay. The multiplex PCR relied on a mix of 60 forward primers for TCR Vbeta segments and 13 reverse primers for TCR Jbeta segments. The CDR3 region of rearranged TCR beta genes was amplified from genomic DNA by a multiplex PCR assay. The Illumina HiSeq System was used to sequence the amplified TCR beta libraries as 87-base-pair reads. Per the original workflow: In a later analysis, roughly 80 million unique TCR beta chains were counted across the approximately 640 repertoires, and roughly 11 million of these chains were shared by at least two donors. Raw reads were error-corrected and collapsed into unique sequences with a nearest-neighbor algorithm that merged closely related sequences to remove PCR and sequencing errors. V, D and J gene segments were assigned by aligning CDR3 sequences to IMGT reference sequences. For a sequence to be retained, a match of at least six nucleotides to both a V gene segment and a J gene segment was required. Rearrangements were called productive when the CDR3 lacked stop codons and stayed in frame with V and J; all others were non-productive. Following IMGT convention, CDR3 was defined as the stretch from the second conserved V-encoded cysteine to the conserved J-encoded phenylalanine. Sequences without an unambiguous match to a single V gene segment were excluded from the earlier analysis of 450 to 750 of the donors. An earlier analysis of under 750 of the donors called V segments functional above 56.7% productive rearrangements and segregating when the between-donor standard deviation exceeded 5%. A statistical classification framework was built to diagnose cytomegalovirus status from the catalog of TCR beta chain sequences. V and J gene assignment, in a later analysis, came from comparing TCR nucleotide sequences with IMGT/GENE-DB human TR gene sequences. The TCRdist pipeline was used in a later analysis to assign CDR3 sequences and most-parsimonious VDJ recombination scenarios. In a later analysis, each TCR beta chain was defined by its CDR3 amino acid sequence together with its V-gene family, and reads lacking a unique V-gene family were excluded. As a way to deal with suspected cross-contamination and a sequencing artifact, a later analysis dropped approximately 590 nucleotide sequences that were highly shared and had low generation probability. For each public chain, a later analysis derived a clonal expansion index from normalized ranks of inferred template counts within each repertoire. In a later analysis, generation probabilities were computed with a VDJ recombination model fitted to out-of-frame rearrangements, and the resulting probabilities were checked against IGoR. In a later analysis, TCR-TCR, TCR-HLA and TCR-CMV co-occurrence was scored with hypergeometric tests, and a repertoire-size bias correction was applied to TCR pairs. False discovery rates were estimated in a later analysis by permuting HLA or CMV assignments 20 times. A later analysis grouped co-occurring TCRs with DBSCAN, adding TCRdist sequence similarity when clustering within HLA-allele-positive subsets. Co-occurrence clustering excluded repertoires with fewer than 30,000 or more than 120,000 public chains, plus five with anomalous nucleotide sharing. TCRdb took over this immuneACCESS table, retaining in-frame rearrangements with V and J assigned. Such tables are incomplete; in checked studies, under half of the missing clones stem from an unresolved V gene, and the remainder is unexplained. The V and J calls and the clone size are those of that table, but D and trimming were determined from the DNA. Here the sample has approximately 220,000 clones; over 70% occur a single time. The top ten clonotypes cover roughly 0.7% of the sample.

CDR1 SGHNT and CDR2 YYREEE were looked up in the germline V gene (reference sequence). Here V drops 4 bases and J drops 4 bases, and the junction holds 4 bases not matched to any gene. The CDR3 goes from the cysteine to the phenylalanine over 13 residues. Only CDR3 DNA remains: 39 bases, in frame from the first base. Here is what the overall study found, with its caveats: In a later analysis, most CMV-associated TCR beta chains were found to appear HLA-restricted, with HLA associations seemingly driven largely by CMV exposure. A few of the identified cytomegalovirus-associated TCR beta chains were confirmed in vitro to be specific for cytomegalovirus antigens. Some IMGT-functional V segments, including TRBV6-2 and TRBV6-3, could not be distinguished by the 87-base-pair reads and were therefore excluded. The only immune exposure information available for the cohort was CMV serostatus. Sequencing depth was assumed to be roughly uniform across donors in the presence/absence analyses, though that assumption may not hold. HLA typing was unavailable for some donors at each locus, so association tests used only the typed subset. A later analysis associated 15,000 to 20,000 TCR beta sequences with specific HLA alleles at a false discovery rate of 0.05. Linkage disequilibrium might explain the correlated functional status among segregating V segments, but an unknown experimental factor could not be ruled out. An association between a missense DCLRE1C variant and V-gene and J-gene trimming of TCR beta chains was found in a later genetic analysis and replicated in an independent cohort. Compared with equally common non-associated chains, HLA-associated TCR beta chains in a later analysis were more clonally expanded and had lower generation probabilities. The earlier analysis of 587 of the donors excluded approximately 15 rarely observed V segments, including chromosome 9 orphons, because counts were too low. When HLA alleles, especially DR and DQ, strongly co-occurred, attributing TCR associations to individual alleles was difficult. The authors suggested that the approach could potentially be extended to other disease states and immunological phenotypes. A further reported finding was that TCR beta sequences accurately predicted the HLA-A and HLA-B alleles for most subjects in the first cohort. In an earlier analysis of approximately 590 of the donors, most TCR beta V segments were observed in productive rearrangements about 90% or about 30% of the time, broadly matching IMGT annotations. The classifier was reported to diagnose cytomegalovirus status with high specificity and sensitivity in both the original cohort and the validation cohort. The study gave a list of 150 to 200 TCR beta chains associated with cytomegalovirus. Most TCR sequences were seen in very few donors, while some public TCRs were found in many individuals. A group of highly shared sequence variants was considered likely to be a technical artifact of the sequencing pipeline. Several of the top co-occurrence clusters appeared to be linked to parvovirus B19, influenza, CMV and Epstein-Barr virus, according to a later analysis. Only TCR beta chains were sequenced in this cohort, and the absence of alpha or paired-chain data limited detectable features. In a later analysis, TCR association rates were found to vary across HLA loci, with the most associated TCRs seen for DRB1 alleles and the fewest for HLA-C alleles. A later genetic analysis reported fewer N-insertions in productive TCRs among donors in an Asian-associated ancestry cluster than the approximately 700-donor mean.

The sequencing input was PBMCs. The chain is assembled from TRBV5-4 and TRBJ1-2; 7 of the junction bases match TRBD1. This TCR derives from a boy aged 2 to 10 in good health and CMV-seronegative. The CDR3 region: CASSTDRTYGYTF. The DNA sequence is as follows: TGTGCCAGCAGCACGGACAGGACCTATGGCTACACCTTC.